A selection of T cell receptor beta chains follows, all from one sample in a study of CD8 T cells in Susac syndrome. TCRdb re-derived calls from the immunoSEQ multiplex PCR reads in MiXCR, one entry per CDR3 protein. The sample includes fewer than 150,000 distinct CDR3 sequences, approximately 90% of them seen just once. The material sequenced was CD8+ T cells from PBMCs. These receptors were collected from a human donor with multiple sclerosis. Both conserved end residues are part of each CDR3.

TRBV7-9,TRBJ2-5,CASSPVGTGGRETQYF
TRBV11-1,TRBJ2-1,CASSPGERFEQFF
TRBV6-6,TRBJ2-7,CASMSLSRAEQYF
TRBV12-5,TRBJ1-2,CASGLPLWAVTNYGYTF
TRBV5-4,TRBJ2-5,CASEMDGETQYF
TRBV20-1,TRBJ2-7,CSARSPNEGEQYF
TRBV27,TRBJ2-7,CASSPAVGSSYEQYF
TRBV7-9,TRBJ2-7,CASSAQGGEQYF
TRBV29-1,TRBJ2-7,CSVEDTPYEQYF
TRBV7-9,TRBJ2-7,CASSIGNPSPSSYEQYF
TRBV7-8,TRBJ2-5,CASSSGEQETQYF
TRBV6-6,TRBJ2-3,CASSYVGGMADTQYF
TRBV29-1,TRBJ2-1,CSSFREGEQFF
TRBV19,TRBJ1-5,CASSIVPPRGNPQHF
TRBV6-5,TRBJ2-1,CASSYSLANEQFF
TRBV7-6,TRBJ2-1,CASSPAGGSQYEQFF
TRBV12-3/TRBV12-4,TRBJ2-7,CASQQGFDEQYF
TRBV27,TRBJ2-4,CASSFSGNGLGKNIQYF
TRBV27,TRBJ1-1,CASSPQGVRLGTEAFF
TRBV7-9,TRBJ2-2,CASSSRQELTATGELFF
TRBV4-1,TRBJ2-1,CASRVRSSSYNEQFF
TRBV19,TRBJ2-7,CASSIWDDEQYF
TRBV20-1,TRBJ2-7,CSAFSGETYEQYF
TRBV2,TRBJ2-1,CASSPLGLAANEQFF
TRBV24-1,TRBJ2-1,CATSLSGSGNEQFF
TRBV15,TRBJ2-3,CATSSHPTGFTDTQYF
TRBV7-2,TRBJ1-2,CASSLGIGAHGYTF
TRBV29-1,TRBJ1-1,CSVEEGAREAFF
TRBV7-6,TRBJ1-2,CASSAGASDYTF
TRBV30,TRBJ2-5,CAGSSGGQYF
TRBV6-2/TRBV6-3,TRBJ2-2,CASSPTFYGELFF
TRBV4-1,TRBJ2-1,CASSRVRFSYNEQFF
TRBV5-6,TRBJ2-3,CASSRLEGVRNTQYF
TRBV27,TRBJ1-5,CASSTGTYSNQPQHF
TRBV12-3/TRBV12-4,TRBJ1-2,CASSLLANYGYTF
TRBV24-1,TRBJ2-1,CATAPGTRSSYNEQFF
TRBV28,TRBJ2-3,CASSPTEDMTDTQYF
TRBV5-4,TRBJ1-1,CASRGENTEAFF